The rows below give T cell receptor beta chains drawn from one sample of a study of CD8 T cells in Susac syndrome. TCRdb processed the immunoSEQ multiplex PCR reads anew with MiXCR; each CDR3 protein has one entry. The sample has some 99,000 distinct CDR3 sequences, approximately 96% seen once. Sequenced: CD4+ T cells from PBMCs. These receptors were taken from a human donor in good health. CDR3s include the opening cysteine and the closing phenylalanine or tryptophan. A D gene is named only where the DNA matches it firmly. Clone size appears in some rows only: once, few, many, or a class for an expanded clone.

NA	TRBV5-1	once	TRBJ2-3	TGCGCCAGCAGCTTGGGACAGATTTCTAGCACAGATACGCAGTATTTT	CASSLGQISSTDTQYF
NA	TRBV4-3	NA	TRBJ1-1	TGCGCCAGCAGCCCCGTGGCGGCTGAAGCTTTCTTT	CASSPVAAEAFF
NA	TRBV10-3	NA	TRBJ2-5	TGTGCCATCAGTGAGTCAGAGACCCAGTACTTC	CAISESETQYF
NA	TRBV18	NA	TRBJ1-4	TGTGCCAGCTCACCTCTTGCTAATGAAAAACTGTTTTTT	CASSPLANEKLFF
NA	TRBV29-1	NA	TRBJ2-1	TGCAGCGTTGATATGCTATTTGGTGACTTGGGGTTCTTC	CSVDMLFGDLGFF
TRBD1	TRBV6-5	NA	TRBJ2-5	TGTGCCAGCAGTTCACGAGGGGGACAGGGGAAGGAGACCCAGTACTTC	CASSSRGGQGKETQYF
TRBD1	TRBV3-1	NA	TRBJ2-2	TGTGCCAGCAGCCACCTCGGGACAGCAACCGGGGAGCTGTTTTTT	CASSHLGTATGELFF
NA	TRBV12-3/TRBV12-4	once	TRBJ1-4	TGTGCCAGCAGTTTCTCTGAAAAACTGTTTTTT	CASSFSEKLFF
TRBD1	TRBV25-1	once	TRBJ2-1	TGTGCCAGCAGTGAATTGATGGGCAGGGGGTTAGGTGAGCAGTTCTTC	CASSELMGRGLGEQFF
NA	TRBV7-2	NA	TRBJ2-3	TGTGCCAGCAGCTCCCCAGGGGGCACAGATACGCAGTATTTT	CASSSPGGTDTQYF
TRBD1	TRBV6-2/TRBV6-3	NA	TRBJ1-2	TGTGCCAGCGTACAGACAGGGGGCGTCTATGGCTACACCTTC	CASVQTGGVYGYTF
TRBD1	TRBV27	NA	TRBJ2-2	TGTGCCAGCAGTGTTACAGGGGGCGCGATTACCGGGGAGCTGTTTTTT	CASSVTGGAITGELFF
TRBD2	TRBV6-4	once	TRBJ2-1	TGTGCCAGCAGTGACAGTTTCCGCGGGAGGGCCTTGAATGAGCAGTTCTTC	CASSDSFRGRALNEQFF
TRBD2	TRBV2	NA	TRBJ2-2	TGTGCCAGCACCAGAGGACTAGCGGGAGGTGGTTCGTCCGGGGAGCTGTTTTTT	CASTRGLAGGGSSGELFF